One sample yielded the 26 T cell receptor beta chains listed below, sequenced in a study of cytomegalovirus exposure and HLA in healthy donors (TCRdb year 2017). Libraries were built with the immunoSEQ multiplex PCR assay. For the multiplex PCR, a mixture combining 60 forward primers for TCR Vbeta segments and 13 reverse primers for TCR Jbeta segments was used. The immuneACCESS repertoire file appears here via TCRdb, limited to in-frame rearrangements. These files lack a portion of the clones; in checked studies, under half of the deficit traces to unresolved V genes, and the cause of the others is not known. This sample has under 250,000 clones in its table, and 60% to 80% of those were observed once. The biggest ten clones account for about 2.7% of the sample. Material: PBMCs. The origin of the receptors is a woman aged 25 to 39 in good health and CMV-seronegative.

V usage is TRBV15 and J usage is TRBJ1-2; D might be TRBD1 (5 bases). Between the trimmed V and J ends, which lost 0 bases and 5 bases, there was a span of 19 bases. The V gene's germline CDR1 is LNHNV and CDR2 YYDKDF (reference sequence). There are 17 residues in the CDR3. The CDR3 sequence: CATSRDLADTSAYGYTF. The CDR3 region has the DNA TGTGCCACCAGCAGAGACCTTGCGGACACGTCGGCGTATGGCTACACCTTC.

The sample holds one count of this clone. The rearrangement links TRBV7-9 to TRBJ2-7, with D possibly TRBD1 on 5 matching bases. The CDR3 covers 11 residues. Germline lookup yields CDR1 SEHNR and CDR2 FQNEAQ (reference sequence). V was shortened by 11 bases and J by 3 bases, with 11 bases between the two germline ends. The CDR3 DNA sequence: TGTGCCGTCGACAGATTCTACGAGCAGTACTTC. Its protein product is CAVDRFYEQYF. The full variable domain, its missing parts supplied by reference TRBV7-9 and TRBJ2-7, is DTGVSQNPRHKITKRGQNVTFRCDPISEHNRLYWYRQTLGQGPEFLTYFQNEAQLEKSRLLSDRFSAERPKGSFSTLEIQRTEQGDSAMYLCAVDRFYEQYFGPGTRLTVT.

V is TRBV30 and J is TRBJ1-4, with TRBD1 as a possible D gene (5 bases). V was trimmed by 3 bases and J by 5 bases, leaving 16 bases between them. The CDR3 is 15 amino acids. Germline CDR1 reads GTSNPN; CDR2 reads SVGIG (reference sequence). The CDR3 coding sequence is TGTGCCTGGAGACCAAAGGGGCACCCGAATGAAAAACTGTTTTTT. Translation gives CAWRPKGHPNEKLFF.

V gene TRBV5-1 combines with J gene TRBJ2-3, with 8 bases lining up with TRBD1. With 0 bases clipped from V and 2 bases from J, the junction kept 8 bases outside the gene matches. Germline V gene sequence: CDR1 SGHRS, CDR2 YFSETQ. The CDR3 sequence is 17 residues long. The CDR3 region is CASSLARTGRNTDTQYF. CDR3 nucleotides: TGCGCCAGCAGCTTGGCCCGGACAGGGAGAAACACAGATACGCAGTATTTT.

The gene calls are TRBV14 and TRBJ1-5; TRBD1 is a possible D gene (6 bases). V was clipped by 4 bases and J by 4 bases, with 11 bases between them. Looked up from germline, CDR1 is SGHDN and CDR2 is FVKESK. The CDR3 is 14 amino acids. The CDR3 sequence is CASSPRGENQPQHF. DNA for the CDR3: TGTGCCAGCAGCCCCAGGGGAGAAAATCAGCCCCAGCATTTT.

V usage is TRBV9 and J usage is TRBJ1-1, with D hard to call. The CDR3 consists of 13 residues. V was pared by 4 bases and J by 4 bases, with 11 bases between. Germline-derived CDR1 and CDR2 are SGDLS and YYNGEE. CDR3 nucleotides: TGTGCCAGCAGCACCCTACCGTCCACTGAAGCTTTCTTT. Its translation is CASSTLPSTEAFF.

The chain recombines TRBV11-2 with TRBJ2-3; 8 positions agree with TRBD1. This CDR3 spans 15 amino acids. J was trimmed by 2 bases and V by 3 bases; bases with no gene match: 4. Germline V lookup: CDR1 SGHAT, CDR2 FQNNGV. CDR3 bases: TGTGCCAGCAGCTTCCGGGACAGGTACACAGATACGCAGTATTTT. Translated: CASSFRDRYTDTQYF.

The chain joins TRBV2 to TRBJ1-1; 7 bases map to TRBD1. Germline CDR1 is SNHLY and CDR2 is FYNNEI. V shed 4 bases, J shed 1 base, and the junction held 6 bases outside the gene matches. The CDR3 has 15 residues. CDR3 sequence (DNA): TGTGCCAGCAGTGGGCAGGGGGTACAGAACACTGAAGCTTTCTTT. Amino acid sequence: CASSGQGVQNTEAFF.

This clone was seen a few times. J is TRBJ2-7 and V is TRBV7-2, with D possibly TRBD1 on 6 matching bases. The CDR3 sequence is 15 residues long. With 4 bases removed from V and 4 bases from J, the gap between germline ends came to 17 bases. Germline V gene sequence: CDR1 SGHTA, CDR2 FQGNSA. CDR3 coding DNA: TGTGCCAGCAGCTCGGGACAAGGCATGAGATACGAGCAGTACTTC. This translates into CASSSGQGMRYEQYF.

The chain combines TRBV27 with TRBJ1-5, with D possibly matching TRBD1 (6 bases). The CDR3 extends over 17 amino acids. Looked up from germline, CDR1 is MNHEY and CDR2 is SMNVEV (reference sequence). With 1 base removed from V and 5 bases from J, the gap between germline ends came to 18 bases. CDR3 DNA: TGTGCCAGCAGTTTATTTTGGGGCAGGGGTTCGGATCAGCCCCAGCATTTT. Translating it yields CASSLFWGRGSDQPQHF.

The chain couples TRBV6-6 to TRBJ1-4; TRBD1 matches 9 bases. V lost 4 bases, J lost 16 bases, and 13 bases stayed unmatched. The length of the CDR3 is 14 residues. Germline CDR1 MNHNY, CDR2 SVGAGI (reference sequence). In DNA, the CDR3 is TGTGCCAGCAGTTGGGACAGGGCGGAAGGGGTAGAGTTTTTT. Its protein is CASSWDRAEGVEFF.

This sequence joins TRBV28 and TRBJ1-1; 7 bases are a match to TRBD1. V lost 3 bases, J lost 10 bases, and 8 bases stayed unmatched. CDR3 length equals 13 residues. Germline-derived CDR1 and CDR2 are MDHEN and SYDVKM. CDR3 DNA sequence: TGTGCCAGCAGTTTCCCTACAGGGGTTGGAGCTTTCTTT. Its translation: CASSFPTGVGAFF.

The genes are TRBV4-1 and TRBJ1-2, with 11 bases fitting TRBD1. CDR1 is MGHRA and CDR2 is YSYEKL in the germline V gene. The CDR3 totals 15 residues. V lost 1 base and J lost 4; bases outside the gene matches: 2. The CDR3 is CASSQGTGGLYGYTF. DNA for the CDR3: TGCGCCAGCAGCCAAGGGACAGGGGGCCTCTATGGCTACACCTTC.

The rearrangement links TRBV5-1 to TRBJ1-2; 9 bases match TRBD1. There are 15 residues in the CDR3. V gave up 2 bases and J gave up 7 bases; unmatched junction bases: 9. The V gene's germline CDR1 is SGHRS and CDR2 YFSETQ. CDR3: CASSFRDRAMSGYTF. CDR3 sequence (DNA): TGCGCCAGCAGCTTCCGGGACAGGGCCATGAGTGGCTACACCTTC.

This chain connects TRBV7-2 to TRBJ1-6; 10 nucleotides align to TRBD1. Looked up from germline, CDR1 is SGHTA and CDR2 is FQGNSA. The V gene end was trimmed by 3 bases and the J gene end by 8 bases; junction bases not matched to a gene: 7. The CDR3 consists of 16 residues. CDR3 region: CASSFPGQGIHSPLHF. The CDR3 nucleotides are TGTGCCAGCAGCTTTCCGGGACAGGGGATTCATTCACCCCTCCACTTT.

The CDR3 DNA is TGTGCCAGCAGTGGAACCGGGGGAAACAATGAGCAGTTCTTC. Protein sequence: CASSGTGGNNEQFF. J is TRBJ2-1 and V is TRBV6-4, with D perhaps TRBD2 (6 bases). The CDR3 loop spans 14 amino acids. Germline V gene sequence: CDR1 MRHNA, CDR2 SNTAGT. V lost 4 bases to trimming and J lost 5 bases, with 12 bases between them.

This sequence joins TRBV5-1 and TRBJ1-5; D gene ambiguous. CDR1 and CDR2 (germline): SGHRS, YFSETQ. V lost 0 bases and J 2 bases, leaving 6 bases between the germline ends. This CDR3 contains 14 residues. CDR3 sequence: CASSLGEGNQPQHF. In nucleotides, the CDR3 is TGCGCCAGCAGCTTGGGAGAGGGCAATCAGCCCCAGCATTTT. The full variable domain, completed using reference TRBV5-1 and TRBJ1-5, is KAGVTQTPRYLIKTRGQQVTLSCSPISGHRSVSWYQQTPGQGLQFLFEYFSETQRNKGNFPGRFSGRQFSNSRSEMNVSTLELGDSALYLCASSLGEGNQPQHFGDGTRLSIL.

The rearrangement joins TRBV4-1 to TRBJ2-1; 7 bases align to TRBD2. V shed 0 bases and J 7 bases; nucleotides not matched to a gene: 15. This CDR3 region has 18 residues. Germline V CDR1 and CDR2: MGHRA, YSYEKL. CDR3 sequence reads: CASSQDASSGPRVNEQFF. Here the CDR3 DNA reads TGCGCCAGCAGCCAAGATGCATCTAGCGGCCCTAGAGTGAATGAGCAGTTCTTC.

The rearrangement uses TRBV7-9 and TRBJ1-3; 9 nucleotides align to TRBD1. The ends lost 4 bases at V and 0 bases at J; junction bases unmatched: 10. Germline values: CDR1 SEHNR, CDR2 FQNEAQ (reference sequence). The CDR3 is made up of 18 amino acids. CDR3: CASSYKGQGVSSGNTIYF. In DNA, the CDR3 is TGTGCCAGCAGCTACAAGGGACAGGGCGTATCCTCTGGAAACACCATATATTTT.

The chain couples TRBV5-1 to TRBJ2-1; D is unresolved. Trimming removed 0 bases from V and 1 base from J, with 14 bases in between. There are 17 residues in the CDR3. CDR1 is SGHRS and CDR2 is YFSETQ in the germline V gene. CDR3: CASSLEASAISYNEQFF. Here the CDR3 DNA reads TGCGCCAGCAGCTTGGAAGCTTCCGCGATATCCTACAATGAGCAGTTCTTC.

This chain links TRBV15 with TRBJ2-2; D remains ambiguous. CDR1 LNHNV and CDR2 YYDKDF come from the germline V gene (reference sequence). Deletions cut 0 bases from V and 6 bases from J, with 5 bases between. This CDR3 is 13 amino acids long. CDR3 nucleotides: TGTGCCACCAGCAGAGATCGGGCCGGGGAGCTGTTTTTT. Its translation is CATSRDRAGELFF.

This clone has a handful of counts. The chain combines TRBV4-1 with TRBJ1-3; 7 nucleotides line up with TRBD1. The CDR3 runs 19 residues. The germline V gene has CDR1 MGHRA and CDR2 YSYEKL. Trimming at V came to 4 bases and at J to 1 base, leaving 16 bases not matched to a gene. CDR3 DNA: TGCGCCAGCAGCCGACAGGGACAGAGTCCCTCTAGTTCTGGAAACACCATATATTTT. Protein: CASSRQGQSPSSSGNTIYF.

The J gene is TRBJ2-3, the V gene TRBV7-2, with TRBD2 matching over 14 bases. The V gene end was trimmed by 5 bases and the J gene end by 6 bases; junction bases not matched to a gene: 10. This CDR3 comprises 17 residues. Per germline, CDR1 SGHTA and CDR2 FQGNSA. CDR3 residues: CASSKTGLAGAWDTQYF. Written as DNA, the CDR3 is TGTGCCAGCAGCAAAACGGGACTAGCGGGAGCTTGGGATACGCAGTATTTT.

The J gene is TRBJ1-1, the V gene TRBV5-1, with 9 bases fitting TRBD1. V was pared by 0 bases and J by 7 bases, with 7 bases of the junction left unmatched. This CDR3 has 15 amino acids. Per the germline V gene, CDR1 is SGHRS and CDR2 is YFSETQ. CDR3: CASSLGRQGGVEAFF. CDR3 DNA: TGCGCCAGCAGCTTGGGAAGACAGGGGGGTGTTGAAGCTTTCTTT.

This chain links TRBV7-9 with TRBJ2-1, with D perhaps matching TRBD2 (7 bases). The CDR3 extends over 12 amino acids. Germline V lookup: CDR1 SEHNR, CDR2 FQNEAQ (reference sequence). V lost 0 bases and J lost 12, with 9 bases in between. CDR3 DNA sequence: TGTGCCAGCAGCTTAGCGGGAGGGGGGCAGTTCTTC. Translated, it gives CASSLAGGGQFF.

Concerning this clone: The junction does not match germline at one end; this may be a read error. Other nucleotide sequences from this sample produce the same CDR3. The J gene is TRBJ2-2, the V gene TRBV5-1; TRBD2 aligns across 8 bases. CDR3 length: 15 residues. In germline, CDR1 is SGHRS, CDR2 YFSETQ. The CDR3: CASSFNPGGAGELFF. The CDR3 DNA is TGCGCCAGCAGCTTCAACCCCGGGGGGGCCGGGGAGTTGTTTTTT. Combining the CDR3 with reference TRBV5-1 and TRBJ2-2 gives the whole variable domain KAGVTQTPRYLIKTRGQQVTLSCSPISGHRSVSWYQQTPGQGLQFLFEYFSETQRNKGNFPGRFSGRQFSNSRSEMNVSTLELGDSALYLCASSFNPGGAGELFFGEGSRLTVL.